This T cell receptor beta chain was recovered during a study of T cells in narcolepsy. Study outcomes and limitations: Some memory CD4+ repertoires had no autoreactive clone sequences.

V dropped 6 bases and J dropped 0 bases, with 13 bases sitting between them. This CDR3 is built from 15 residues. Profiled with immunoSEQ multiplex PCR; TCRdb holds only in-frame clones, not every one. The table records about 40,000 clones, 70% to 90% of them present only once. This clone was seen just once. The antigen is not known. Sequenced input: CD45RA- memory CD4+ T cells from PBMCs. V gene TRBV23-1 combines with J gene TRBJ2-3; possible D gene TRBD1, 6 bases. TRBV23-1 is given ORF status, its function remaining uncertain. This clonotype was sampled from a human donor with narcolepsy. DNA for the CDR3: TGCGCCAGCAGACAGGGAACAACTAGCACAGATACGCAGTATTTT. It specifies CASRQGTTSTDTQYF.